This T cell receptor beta chain was obtained from a study of beta chain features in type 1 diabetes. Expressed TCRB transcripts were sequenced after all isolated RNA was converted to cDNA. Clones were read by immunoSEQ multiplex PCR, and TCRdb kept only the in-frame ones, dropping some. The data hold hundreds of thousands of clones, with around 15% observed a single time. This clone was observed a handful of times. In germline, CDR1 is SGHRS, CDR2 YFSETQ. The CDR3 has 14 residues. Trimming removed 1 base at V and 4 bases at J, with 9 bases between. The TCR comes from a man aged 30 to 39 in good health. Sample: central memory CD4+ T cells from blood. V gene TRBV5-1 combines with J gene TRBJ2-1; D perhaps matches TRBD2 (5 bases). The CDR3 loop is CASSLSRGYNEQFF. The CDR3 bases are TGCGCCAGCAGCTTGTCCCGCGGGTACAATGAGCAGTTCTTC.